This T cell receptor beta chain emerged from a study of CD8 T cells in ankylosing spondylitis. Study-level findings and limits: A motif in TCR beta, a set of several highly homologous variants, appeared characteristic of ankylosing spondylitis blood.

A word on this clonotype: Its antigen is as yet unknown.

One entry per CDR3 protein results from TCRdb running MiXCR on the 5' RACE reads. The sample holds roughly 440,000 distinct CDR3 sequences, 15% to 20% seen once. The clonotype originates from a male donor with ankylosing spondylitis. Source material: blood, either unsorted or a sorted T cell fraction (not recorded which).

The DNA of the CDR3 is TGTGCCAGCAGTGATGGGGGCTATGGCTACACCTTC. Protein product: CASSDGGYGYTF. V gene TRBV6-1 combines with J gene TRBJ1-2, with D maybe TRBD1 (5 bases). V lost 3 bases and J lost 4, with 6 bases in between. The CDR3 runs 12 residues. CDR1 is MNHNS, CDR2 SASEGT, per germline.